The clone carrying this T cell receptor (beta chain) was seen more than once but under ten times. Per the original methods: Reference gene primer amplification in the assay estimated nucleated cell counts. Measured with immunoSEQ multiplex PCR; TCRdb has only the in-frame clones, and not every one. Clonal size and the V and J genes are those of that table, whereas D and trimming came from the DNA. This sample has 90,000 to 120,000 clones; about 91% occur once, and the top ten carry 5.5% to 8%. This entry belongs to a study of blood T cell repertoires in COVID-19. Across the whole study: Acute-phase and convalescent COVID-19 samples originated in the United States, Italy and Spain. T cells, B-cell-depleted T cells, or PBMCs supplied cDNA or gDNA.

The V end lost 8 bases, the J end lost 2 bases, and 12 bases lay between the germline ends. The length of the CDR3 is 13 residues. The origin of this receptor is a man aged 45 to 65 with active or convalescent COVID-19. The genes are TRBV12-3 or TRBV12-4 and TRBJ1-2; D is ambiguous. Sequencing was performed on peripheral blood. This CDR3 is CASDTSGNYGYTF. The CDR3 DNA reads as TGTGCCAGCGATACGTCAGGCAACTATGGCTACACCTTC.